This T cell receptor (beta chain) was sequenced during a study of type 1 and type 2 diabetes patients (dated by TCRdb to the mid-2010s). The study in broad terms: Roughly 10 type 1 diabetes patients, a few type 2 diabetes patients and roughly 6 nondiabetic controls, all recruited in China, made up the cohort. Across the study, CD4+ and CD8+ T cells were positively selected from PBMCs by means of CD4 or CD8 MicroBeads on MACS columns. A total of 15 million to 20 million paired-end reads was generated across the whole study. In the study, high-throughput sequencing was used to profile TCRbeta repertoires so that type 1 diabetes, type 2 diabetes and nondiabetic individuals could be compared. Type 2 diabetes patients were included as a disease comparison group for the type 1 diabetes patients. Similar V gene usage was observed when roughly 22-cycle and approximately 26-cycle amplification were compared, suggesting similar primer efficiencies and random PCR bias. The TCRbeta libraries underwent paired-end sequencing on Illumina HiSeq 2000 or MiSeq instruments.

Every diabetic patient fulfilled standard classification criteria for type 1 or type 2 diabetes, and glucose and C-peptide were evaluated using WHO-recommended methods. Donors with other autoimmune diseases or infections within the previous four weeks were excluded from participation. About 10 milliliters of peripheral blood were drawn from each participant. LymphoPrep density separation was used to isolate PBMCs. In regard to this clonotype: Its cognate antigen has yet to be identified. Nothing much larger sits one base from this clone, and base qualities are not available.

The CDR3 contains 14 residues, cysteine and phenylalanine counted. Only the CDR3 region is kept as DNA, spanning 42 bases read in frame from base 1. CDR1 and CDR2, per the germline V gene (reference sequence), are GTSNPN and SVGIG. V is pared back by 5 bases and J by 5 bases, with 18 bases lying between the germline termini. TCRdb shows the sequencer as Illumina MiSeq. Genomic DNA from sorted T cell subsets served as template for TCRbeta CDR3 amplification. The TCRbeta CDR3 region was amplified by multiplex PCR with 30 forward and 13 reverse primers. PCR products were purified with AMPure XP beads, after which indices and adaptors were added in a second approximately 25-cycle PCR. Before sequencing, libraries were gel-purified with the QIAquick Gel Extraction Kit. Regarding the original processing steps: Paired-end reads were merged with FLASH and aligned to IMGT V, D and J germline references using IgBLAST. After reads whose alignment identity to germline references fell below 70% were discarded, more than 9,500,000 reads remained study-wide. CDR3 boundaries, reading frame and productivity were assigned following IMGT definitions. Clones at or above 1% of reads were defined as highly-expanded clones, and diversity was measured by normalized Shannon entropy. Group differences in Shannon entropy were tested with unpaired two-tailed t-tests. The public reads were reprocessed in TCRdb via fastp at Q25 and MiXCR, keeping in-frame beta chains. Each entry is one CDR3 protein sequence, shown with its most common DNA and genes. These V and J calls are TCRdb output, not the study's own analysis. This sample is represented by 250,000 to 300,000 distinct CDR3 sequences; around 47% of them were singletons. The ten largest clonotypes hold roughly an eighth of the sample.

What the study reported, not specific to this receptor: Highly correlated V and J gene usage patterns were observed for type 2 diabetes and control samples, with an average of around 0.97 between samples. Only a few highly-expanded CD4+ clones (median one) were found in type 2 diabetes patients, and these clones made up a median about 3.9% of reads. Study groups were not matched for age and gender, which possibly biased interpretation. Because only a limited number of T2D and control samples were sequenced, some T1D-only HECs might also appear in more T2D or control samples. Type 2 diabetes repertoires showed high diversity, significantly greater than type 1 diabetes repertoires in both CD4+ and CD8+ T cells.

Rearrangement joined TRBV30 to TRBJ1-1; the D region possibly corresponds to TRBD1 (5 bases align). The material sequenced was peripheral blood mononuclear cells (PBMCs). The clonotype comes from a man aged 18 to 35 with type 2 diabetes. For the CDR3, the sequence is CAWSPGTGGTEAFF. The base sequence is TGTGCCTGGTCTCCAGGCACCGGGGGGACTGAAGCTTTCTTT. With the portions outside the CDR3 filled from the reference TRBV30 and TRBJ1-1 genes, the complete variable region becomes SQTIHQWPATLVQPVGSPLSLECTVEGTSNPNLYWYRQAAGRGLQLLFYSVGIGQISSEVPQNLSASRPQDRQFILSSKKLLLSDSGFYLCAWSPGTGGTEAFFGQGTRLTVV.